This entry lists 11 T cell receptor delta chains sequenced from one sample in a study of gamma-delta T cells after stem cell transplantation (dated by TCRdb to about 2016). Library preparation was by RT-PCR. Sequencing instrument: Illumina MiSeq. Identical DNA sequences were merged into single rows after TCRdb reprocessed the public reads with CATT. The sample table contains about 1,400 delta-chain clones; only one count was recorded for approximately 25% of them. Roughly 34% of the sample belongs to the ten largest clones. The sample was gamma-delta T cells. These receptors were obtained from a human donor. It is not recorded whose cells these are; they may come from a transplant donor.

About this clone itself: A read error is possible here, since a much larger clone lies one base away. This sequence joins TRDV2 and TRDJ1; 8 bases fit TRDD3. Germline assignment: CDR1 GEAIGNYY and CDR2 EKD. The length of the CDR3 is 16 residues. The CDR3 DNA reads TGTGCCTATGACAAGGTGGGGGATCCGTACACCGATAAACTCATCTTT. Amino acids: CAYDKVGDPYTDKLIF.

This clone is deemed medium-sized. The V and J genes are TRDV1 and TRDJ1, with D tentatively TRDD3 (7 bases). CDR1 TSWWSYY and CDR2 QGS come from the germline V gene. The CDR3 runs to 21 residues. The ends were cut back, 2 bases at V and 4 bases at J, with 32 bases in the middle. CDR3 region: CALGEVLLLAGYPPYNDKLIF. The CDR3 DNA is TGTGCTCTTGGGGAAGTCCTCCTACTTGCGGGATACCCTCCCTACAACGATAAACTCATCTTT.

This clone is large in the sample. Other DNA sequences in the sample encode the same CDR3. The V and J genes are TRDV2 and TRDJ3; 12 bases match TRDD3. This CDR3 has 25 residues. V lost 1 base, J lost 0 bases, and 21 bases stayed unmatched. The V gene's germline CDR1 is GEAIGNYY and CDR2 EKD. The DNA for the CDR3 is TGTGCCTGTGACACAAGAGAAAGGTACTACTGGGGGATACCTCCACGCTCCTGGGACACCCGACAGATGTTTTTC. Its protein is CACDTRERYYWGIPPRSWDTRQMFF.

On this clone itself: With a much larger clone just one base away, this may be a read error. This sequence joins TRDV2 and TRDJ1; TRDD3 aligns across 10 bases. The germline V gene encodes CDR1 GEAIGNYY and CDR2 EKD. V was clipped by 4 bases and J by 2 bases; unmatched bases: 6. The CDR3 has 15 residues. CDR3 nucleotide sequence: TGTGCCTGTGATCTACTGGGGGATGCGACCGATAAACTCATCTTT. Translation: CACDLLGDATDKLIF.

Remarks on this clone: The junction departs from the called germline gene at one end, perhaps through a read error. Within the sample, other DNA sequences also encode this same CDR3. CDR3 sequence: CALGEQYPADYDKLIF. As DNA, the CDR3 is TGTGCCCTTGGGGAACAATACCCCGCCGATTACGATAAACTCATCTTT. This chain connects TRDV1 to TRDJ1; tentatively, D is TRDD3 (5 bases). CDR1 and CDR2 (germline): TSWWSYY, QGS. The CDR3 extends over 16 amino acids.

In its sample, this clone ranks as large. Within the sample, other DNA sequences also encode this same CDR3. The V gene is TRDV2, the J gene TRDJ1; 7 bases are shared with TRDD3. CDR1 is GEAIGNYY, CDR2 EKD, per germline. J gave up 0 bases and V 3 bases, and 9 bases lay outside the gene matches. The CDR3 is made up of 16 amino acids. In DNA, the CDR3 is TGTGCCTGTGACTCTTTACTGGGGACATACACCGATAAACTCATCTTT. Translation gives CACDSLLGTYTDKLIF.

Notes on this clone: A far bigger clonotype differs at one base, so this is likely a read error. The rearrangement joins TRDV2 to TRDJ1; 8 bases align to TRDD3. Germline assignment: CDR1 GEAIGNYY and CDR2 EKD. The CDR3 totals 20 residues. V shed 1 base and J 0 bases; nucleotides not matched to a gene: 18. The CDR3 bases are TGTGCCTGTGACACAATCCGTACTGGGGGTCCCCTATATGACACCGATAAACTCATCTTT. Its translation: CACDTIRTGGPLYDTDKLIF.

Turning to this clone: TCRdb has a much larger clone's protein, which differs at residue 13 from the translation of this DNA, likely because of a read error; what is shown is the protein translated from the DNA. The CDR3, as DNA: TGTGCTCTTGGACGAGGGATCCCTCACCTTAAACTCACCTTT. Protein: CALGRGIPHLKLTF. The gene calls are TRDV1 and TRDJ1; D perhaps matches TRDD3 (5 bases). The CDR3 covers 14 residues. Germline CDR1 reads TSWWSYY; CDR2 reads QGS.

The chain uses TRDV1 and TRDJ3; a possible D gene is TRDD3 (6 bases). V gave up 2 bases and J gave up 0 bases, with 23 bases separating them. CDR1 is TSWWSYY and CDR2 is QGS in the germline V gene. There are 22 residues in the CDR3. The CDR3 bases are TGTGCTCTTGGGGAAACCATCAAAGTACTGGGAGGGAGCTCCTGGGACACCCGACAGATGTTTTTC. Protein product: CALGETIKVLGGSSWDTRQMFF.

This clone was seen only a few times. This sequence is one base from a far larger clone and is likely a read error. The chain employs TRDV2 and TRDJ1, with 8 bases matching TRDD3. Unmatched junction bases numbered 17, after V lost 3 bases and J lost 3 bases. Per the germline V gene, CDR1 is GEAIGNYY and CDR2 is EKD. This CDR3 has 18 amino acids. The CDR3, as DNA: TGTGCCTGTGACGCCGTACTGGGGGGTACGCAAGGGCCCGATAAACTCATCTTT. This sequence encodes CACDAVLGGTQGPDKLIF.

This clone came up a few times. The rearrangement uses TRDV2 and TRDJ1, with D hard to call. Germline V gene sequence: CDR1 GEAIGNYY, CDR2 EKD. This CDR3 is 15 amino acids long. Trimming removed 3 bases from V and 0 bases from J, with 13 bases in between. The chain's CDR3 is CACDPVQSNTDKLIF. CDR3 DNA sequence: TGTGCCTGTGACCCCGTTCAAAGTAACACCGATAAACTCATCTTT.